The 4 T cell receptor beta chains presented below share a single source sample, sequenced in a study of blood T cell repertoires in COVID-19. Clones were sequenced by immunoSEQ multiplex PCR, and TCRdb holds only the in-frame ones, with some missing. Of about 250,000 clones listed, about 80% are singletons. The sample taken for sequencing was peripheral blood. The origin of the receptors is an older man with acute or convalescent COVID-19.

The chain is built from TRBV12-3 or TRBV12-4 and TRBJ1-5; D unclear. The germline V and J ends were trimmed by 1 base and 6 bases, with 7 bases remaining between them. The CDR3 has 13 residues. The CDR3 spells CASSLDIGQPQHF. The CDR3 DNA reads as TGTGCCAGCAGTTTAGATATCGGTCAGCCCCAGCATTTT.

The chain employs TRBV6-6 and TRBJ1-2; D remains ambiguous. Germline values: CDR1 MNHNY, CDR2 SVGAGI (reference sequence). This CDR3 is built from 13 residues. V was clipped by 2 bases and J by 6 bases, with 10 bases between them. Here the CDR3 reads CASSYRLGDGYTF. The CDR3 DNA reads TGTGCCAGCAGTTACCGGCTGGGAGATGGCTACACCTTC.

This clone came up once. V gene TRBV9 combines with J gene TRBJ2-7; the D gene is possibly TRBD2 (7 bases). Trimming stripped 5 bases from V and 2 bases from J, with 14 bases between. In germline, CDR1 is SGDLS, CDR2 YYNGEE. This CDR3 is built from 14 residues. The CDR3 spells CASSPMGGPYEQYF. CDR3 coding DNA: TGTGCCAGCAGTCCTATGGGGGGGCCCTACGAGCAGTACTTC.

The chain couples TRBV11-3 to TRBJ1-1, with TRBD1 identical over 11 bases. The CDR3 has 14 residues. Germline CDR1 reads SGHNT; CDR2 reads YENEEA. With V trimmed by 5 bases and J by 5 bases, 4 bases remained unmatched. CDR3 residues: CASSDGTGGTEAFF. The DNA of the CDR3 is TGTGCCAGCAGCGACGGGACAGGGGGGACTGAAGCTTTCTTT.